Presented here are 32 T cell receptor beta chains from one specimen sequenced in a study of CD8 T cells in Susac syndrome. Random hexamers served to reverse transcribe about 0.45 to 1 ug RNA. TCRdb re-called the immunoSEQ multiplex PCR reads with MiXCR, one entry per CDR3 protein. In the table there are about 300,000 distinct CDR3 sequences, about 88% of which are singletons. What was sequenced was CD8+ T cells from PBMCs. The source of these receptors is a human donor with multiple sclerosis.

CDR3 protein: CASSYSLVAGEQFF. The CDR3 DNA reads as TGTGCCAGCAGTTACTCATTAGTCGCGGGTGAGCAGTTCTTC. This chain uses TRBV6-5 with TRBJ2-1, with a weak D call TRBD2 (5 bases). Trimming cost V 0 bases and J 9 bases, with 12 bases left between them. The CDR3 spans 14 residues. The V gene's germline CDR1 is MNHEY and CDR2 SVGAGI.

The CDR3 region is CASSFVPDTQYF. For the CDR3, the DNA is TGTGCCAGCAGTTTTGTCCCAGATACGCAGTATTTT. The chain joins TRBV28 to TRBJ2-3; D remains ambiguous. CDR1 MDHEN and CDR2 SYDVKM come from the germline V gene. The CDR3 spans 12 residues. V gave up 3 bases and J gave up 4 bases, with 5 bases separating them.

This clonotype was picked up a small number of times. The rearrangement joins TRBV2 to TRBJ2-5; no clear D gene. CDR3 length: 10 residues. Trimming cost V 8 bases and J 4 bases, with 5 bases left between them. Per germline, CDR1 SNHLY and CDR2 FYNNEI. The CDR3 coding sequence is TGTGCCAGCCATGGAGAGACCCAGTACTTC. Translation gives CASHGETQYF.

The gene calls are TRBV28 and TRBJ2-1; a possible D gene is TRBD2 (6 bases). Per the germline V gene, CDR1 is MDHEN and CDR2 is SYDVKM. The CDR3 loop spans 13 amino acids. Trimming shortened V by 4 bases and J by 6 bases, and 10 bases separated the two germline ends. Here the CDR3 DNA reads TGTGCCAGCAGTTGGACTACCTCCAATGAGCAGTTCTTC. Its protein product is CASSWTTSNEQFF.

The genes are TRBV19 and TRBJ2-3, with a possible D match to TRBD2 (7 bases). The V end was cut by 5 bases, the J end by 6 bases, with 24 bases between. The CDR3 totals 17 residues. Germline values: CDR1 LNHDA, CDR2 SQIVND (reference sequence). CDR3 amino acids: CASSLFPGGLEGDTQYF. The CDR3 coding sequence is TGTGCCAGTAGTTTGTTCCCGGGGGGCTTGGAAGGGGATACGCAGTATTTT.

The rearrangement links TRBV3-1 to TRBJ2-5; 7 bases align to TRBD2. V shed 4 bases and J 3 bases; nucleotides not matched to a gene: 8. CDR1 LGHDT and CDR2 YNNKEL come from the germline V gene (reference sequence). The CDR3 length is 15 residues. The DNA of the CDR3 is TGTGCCAGCAGCCCCCTTGCGGGGGTGAAAGAGACCCAGTACTTC. Its translation is CASSPLAGVKETQYF.

The chain links TRBV13 to TRBJ2-5; a weak D match, TRBD2 (7 bases). The CDR3 has 14 residues. CDR1 is PRHDT, CDR2 FYEKMQ, per germline (reference sequence). The V end lost 4 bases, the J end lost 1 base, and 10 bases lay between the germline ends. CDR3 sequence (DNA): TGTGCCAGCAGCTCCCGGGGGGCCCAAGAGACCCAGTACTTC. It is translated as CASSSRGAQETQYF. Filled out from reference TRBV13 and TRBJ2-5, the complete variable domain reads AAGVIQSPRHLIKEKRETATLKCYPIPRHDTVYWYQQGPGQDPQFLISFYEKMQSDKGSIPDRFSAQQFSDYHSELNMSSLELGDSALYFCASSSRGAQETQYFGPGTRLLVL.

Remarks on this clonotype: Its ends do not fully match the called genes, so a read error is possible. The CDR3 region has the DNA TGTGCCAACAGTGAACAAGCGGGGGACAGTTCCTACGAGCAGTACTTC. Translating gives CANSEQAGDSSYEQYF. The chain combines TRBV25-1 with TRBJ2-7; tentatively, D is TRBD2 (8 bases). The CDR3 has 16 amino acids. The germline CDR1 and CDR2 sequences are MGHDK and SYGVNS.

J is TRBJ1-6 and V is TRBV30; no firm D call. From germline, CDR1 is GTSNPN and CDR2 SVGIG (reference sequence). V shed 1 base and J shed 4 bases, with 11 bases lying between them. The CDR3 contains 15 residues. The CDR3 here is CAWSASLAYNSPLHF. CDR3 in DNA: TGTGCCTGGAGTGCCTCCTTGGCGTATAATTCACCCCTCCACTTT.

The chain has TRBV18 and TRBJ2-3; maybe TRBD1 (6 bases). This CDR3 contains 14 residues. Germline assignment: CDR1 KGHSH and CDR2 LQKENI. V gave up 5 bases and J gave up 2 bases, with 11 bases separating them. The CDR3 bases are TGTGCCAGCTCATCTCGGACAGTCACAGATACGCAGTATTTT. Protein: CASSSRTVTDTQYF.

This clonotype was detected once. The gene calls are TRBV7-6 and TRBJ2-2; D gene uncertain. The CDR3 is 14 amino acids. Germline CDR1 is SGHVS and CDR2 is FNYEAQ. Trimming pared 5 bases from V and 10 bases from J, leaving 17 bases between. CDR3 in amino acids: CASSPLQVWEELFF. The DNA for the CDR3 is TGTGCCAGCAGCCCCCTCCAGGTTTGGGAGGAGCTGTTTTTT.

The table lists this clonotype with a count of one. This rearrangement joins TRBV20-1 to TRBJ2-1, with D unclear. The V gene's germline CDR1 is DFQATT and CDR2 SNEGSKA (reference sequence). The CDR3 consists of 11 residues. With 0 bases removed from V and 7 bases from J, the gap between germline ends came to 4 bases. Here the CDR3 reads CSARELNEQFF. The CDR3 region has the DNA TGCAGTGCTAGAGAACTGAATGAGCAGTTCTTC.

The V call is TRBV7-2, the J call TRBJ2-3; no definite D call. CDR3 length: 12 amino acids. Per germline, CDR1 SGHTA and CDR2 FQGNSA. Trimming cost V 1 base and J 5 bases, with 4 bases left between them. In DNA form, the CDR3 reads TGTGCCAGCAGCTTAGAAGGAGATACGCAGTATTTT. This translates into CASSLEGDTQYF. Using reference TRBV7-2 and TRBJ2-3 for the parts outside the CDR3, the full variable domain is GAGVSQSPSNKVTEKGKDVELRCDPISGHTALYWYRQSLGQGLEFLIYFQGNSAPDKSGLPSDRFSAERTGGSVSTLTIQRTQQEDSAVYLCASSLEGDTQYFGPGTRLTVL.

The chain has TRBV7-2 and TRBJ2-1; TRBD1 is a possible D gene (6 bases). Germline V CDR1 and CDR2: SGHTA, FQGNSA. The CDR3 sequence is 14 residues long. Between the trimmed V and J ends, which lost 1 base and 7 bases, there was a span of 11 bases. The CDR3 loop is CASSLGEGTNEQFF. DNA for the CDR3: TGTGCCAGCAGCTTAGGTGAGGGGACAAATGAGCAGTTCTTC. Complete variable domain (other parts from reference TRBV7-2 and TRBJ2-1): GAGVSQSPSNKVTEKGKDVELRCDPISGHTALYWYRQSLGQGLEFLIYFQGNSAPDKSGLPSDRFSAERTGGSVSTLTIQRTQQEDSAVYLCASSLGEGTNEQFFGPGTRLTVL.

The chain is built from TRBV4-1 and TRBJ2-1; TRBD1 or TRBD2 may be the D gene (5 bases each). CDR1 is MGHRA and CDR2 is YSYEKL in the germline V gene. The V gene lost 3 bases and the J gene lost 10 bases, with 16 bases spanning the gap. The CDR3 runs 14 residues. The DNA of the CDR3 is TGCGCCAGCAGCCAGGGGACGGCGCTGGGGGAGCAGTTCTTC. Translated: CASSQGTALGEQFF.

The chain employs TRBV7-8 and TRBJ2-3, with a possible D match to TRBD1 (6 bases). The V end was cut by 2 bases, the J end by 6 bases, with 12 bases between. Per germline, CDR1 SGHVS and CDR2 FQNEAQ. The CDR3 is 14 residues long. The chain's CDR3 is CASSLYRAKDTQYF. Written as DNA, the CDR3 is TGTGCCAGCAGCTTATACAGGGCCAAGGATACGCAGTATTTT.

This clonotype was recorded only once. The V call is TRBV2, the J call TRBJ2-1; D is ambiguous. CDR1 is SNHLY, CDR2 FYNNEI, per germline. The CDR3 covers 15 residues. V was trimmed by 3 bases and J by 2 bases, leaving 11 bases between them. In DNA form, the CDR3 reads TGTGCCAGCAGTGACCCGTCCCCTACCTACAATGAGCAGTTCTTC. Translating it yields CASSDPSPTYNEQFF. The full variable domain, completed using reference TRBV2 and TRBJ2-1, is EPEVTQTPSHQVTQMGQEVILRCVPISNHLYFYWYRQILGQKVEFLVSFYNNEISEKSEIFDDQFSVERPDGSNFTLKIRSTKLEDSAMYFCASSDPSPTYNEQFFGPGTRLTVL.

V usage is TRBV5-1 and J usage is TRBJ2-7; 8 nucleotides align to TRBD1. The trim removed 0 bases at V and 2 bases at J, leaving 4 bases unmatched. Germline V lookup: CDR1 SGHRS, CDR2 YFSETQ. The CDR3 sequence is 15 residues long. The CDR3 sequence is CASSLDRGATYEQYF. The CDR3 coding sequence is TGCGCCAGCAGCTTGGACAGGGGGGCCACCTACGAGCAGTACTTC.

The rearrangement uses TRBV9 and TRBJ1-2; 7 nucleotides line up with TRBD1. From germline, CDR1 is SGDLS and CDR2 YYNGEE. Trimming took 5 bases from V and 2 from J; bases not matched to a gene: 15. The CDR3 length is 17 residues. The CDR3 nucleotides are TGTGCCAGCAGTGGTAGAGGCGGGACAGCGATCAACTATGGCTACACCTTC. It is translated as CASSGRGGTAINYGYTF.

The gene calls are TRBV27 and TRBJ2-1; tentative D call: TRBD1 (5 bases). Germline loops: CDR1 MNHEY, CDR2 SMNVEV (reference sequence). This CDR3 has 13 residues. The germline V and J ends were trimmed by 4 bases and 2 bases, with 6 bases remaining between them. CDR3: CASSSTAYNEQFF. Written as DNA, the CDR3 is TGTGCCAGCAGTTCGACAGCCTACAATGAGCAGTTCTTC.

The chain recombines TRBV27 with TRBJ2-7, with D possibly called TRBD1 or TRBD2 (5 bases each). Trimming removed 1 base from V and 5 bases from J, with 9 bases in between. The CDR3 is 13 amino acids. Germline CDR1 MNHEY, CDR2 SMNVEV (reference sequence). The CDR3 region has the DNA TGTGCCAGCAGTTTATTGGGGGAGAACGAGCAGTACTTC. Its protein is CASSLLGENEQYF.

The rearrangement joins TRBV7-9 to TRBJ2-7; D gene ambiguous. The V end lost 2 bases, the J end lost 4 bases, and 9 bases lay between the germline ends. The CDR3 runs 13 residues. The V gene's germline CDR1 is SEHNR and CDR2 FQNEAQ (reference sequence). The DNA for the CDR3 is TGTGCCAGCAGCTTAACGCATCAGTACGAGCAGTACTTC. It is translated as CASSLTHQYEQYF.

The rearrangement links TRBV19 to TRBJ1-1; D not certain. Germline-derived CDR1 and CDR2 are LNHDA and SQIVND (reference sequence). The CDR3 is made up of 13 amino acids. Trimming took off 3 bases at V and 1 base at J, with 6 bases between the two ends. CDR3 loop: CASSITRNTEAFF. The CDR3 DNA is TGTGCCAGTAGTATTACCCGGAACACTGAAGCTTTCTTT. Based on the CDR3 plus reference TRBV19 and TRBJ1-1, the full variable domain is DGGITQSPKYLFRKEGQNVTLSCEQNLNHDAMYWYRQDPGQGLRLIYYSQIVNDFQKGDIAEGYSVSREKKESFPLTVTSAQKNPTAFYLCASSITRNTEAFFGQGTRLTVV.

The chain carries TRBV24-1 and TRBJ2-7, with D possibly matching TRBD1 (6 bases). This CDR3 has 17 amino acids. The V end lost 4 bases, the J end lost 3 bases, and 21 bases lay between the germline ends. In germline, CDR1 is KGHDR, CDR2 SFDVKD. The CDR3 spells CATSEARTVGTFYEQYF. CDR3 DNA: TGTGCCACCAGTGAGGCCCGGACAGTAGGAACCTTCTACGAGCAGTACTTC.

The chain recombines TRBV4-3 with TRBJ2-7; maybe TRBD2 (6 bases). The CDR3 has 15 residues. V dropped 4 bases and J dropped 1 base, with 14 bases sitting between them. Germline assignment: CDR1 LGHNA and CDR2 YSLEER. CDR3 in DNA: TGCGCCAGCAGCCTAGGGACTCCCCCTTCCTACGAGCAGTACTTC. It is translated as CASSLGTPPSYEQYF.

The chain joins TRBV4-2 to TRBJ2-1; the match to TRBD2 covers 9 bases. This CDR3 spans 16 amino acids. J gave up 4 bases and V 1 base, and 5 bases lay outside the gene matches. The germline CDR1 and CDR2 sequences are LGHNA and YNFKEQ. Here the CDR3 DNA reads TGTGCCAGCAGCCAAGTAGCGACTAGCGGATACAATGAGCAGTTCTTC. It specifies CASSQVATSGYNEQFF.

The chain links TRBV30 to TRBJ2-1, with D tentatively TRBD2 (6 bases). The germline CDR1 and CDR2 sequences are GTSNPN and SVGIG (reference sequence). This CDR3 is 12 amino acids long. Deletions cut 4 bases from V and 9 bases from J, with 13 bases between. CDR3 residues: CAWNLAESEQFF. The DNA of the CDR3 is TGTGCCTGGAACTTAGCGGAGTCTGAGCAGTTCTTC. The entire variable domain, with the rest obtained from reference TRBV30 and TRBJ2-1, is as follows: SQTIHQWPATLVQPVGSPLSLECTVEGTSNPNLYWYRQAAGRGLQLLFYSVGIGQISSEVPQNLSASRPQDRQFILSSKKLLLSDSGFYLCAWNLAESEQFFGPGTRLTVL.

The V gene is TRBV18, the J gene TRBJ2-7; 9 bases are a match to TRBD1. The CDR3 spans 14 residues. CDR1 is KGHSH and CDR2 is LQKENI in the germline V gene. Trimming took 8 bases from V and 2 from J; bases not matched to a gene: 7. In DNA, the CDR3 is TGTGCCAGCAGTCCCGGGACAGGGCCCTACGAGCAGTACTTC. Its translation: CASSPGTGPYEQYF.

The CDR3, as DNA: TGTGCCAGCAGCTGGACAGGGGGCGCCGGGGACACCATATATTTT. Translated, it gives CASSWTGGAGDTIYF. This rearrangement joins TRBV7-8 to TRBJ1-3; the match to TRBD1 covers 11 bases. V shed 4 bases and J 8 bases; nucleotides not matched to a gene: 7. The germline V gene encodes CDR1 SGHVS and CDR2 FQNEAQ. This CDR3 comprises 15 residues.

The gene calls are TRBV28 and TRBJ2-7; D is perhaps TRBD1 (6 bases). Germline assignment: CDR1 MDHEN and CDR2 SYDVKM. The CDR3 is 14 amino acids. V was clipped by 5 bases and J by 2 bases, with 13 bases between them. The CDR3 sequence is CASSPGTRTYEQYF. The CDR3 region has the DNA TGTGCCAGCAGTCCCGGGACAAGGACCTACGAGCAGTACTTC.

The chain uses TRBV27 and TRBJ2-3, with unresolved D. This CDR3 region has 16 residues. Germline V gene data show CDR1 as MNHEY and CDR2 as SMNVEV (reference sequence). V shed 7 bases and J shed 1 base, with 18 bases lying between them. This chain's CDR3 is CASTPWTALCTDTQYF. DNA of the CDR3: TGTGCCAGCACCCCTTGGACGGCGCTCTGCACAGATACGCAGTATTTT.

The chain has TRBV7-9 and TRBJ2-3; either TRBD1 or TRBD2 may fit D (5 bases each). The CDR3 totals 14 residues. The V gene's germline CDR1 is SEHNR and CDR2 FQNEAQ (reference sequence). Trimming stripped 5 bases from V and 4 bases from J, with 13 bases between. The CDR3 sequence: CASSGDGFSDTQYF. CDR3 nucleotides: TGTGCCAGCAGCGGGGACGGATTTTCAGATACGCAGTATTTT. The full variable domain, completed using reference TRBV7-9 and TRBJ2-3, is DTGVSQNPRHKITKRGQNVTFRCDPISEHNRLYWYRQTLGQGPEFLTYFQNEAQLEKSRLLSDRFSAERPKGSFSTLEIQRTEQGDSAMYLCASSGDGFSDTQYFGPGTRLTVL.